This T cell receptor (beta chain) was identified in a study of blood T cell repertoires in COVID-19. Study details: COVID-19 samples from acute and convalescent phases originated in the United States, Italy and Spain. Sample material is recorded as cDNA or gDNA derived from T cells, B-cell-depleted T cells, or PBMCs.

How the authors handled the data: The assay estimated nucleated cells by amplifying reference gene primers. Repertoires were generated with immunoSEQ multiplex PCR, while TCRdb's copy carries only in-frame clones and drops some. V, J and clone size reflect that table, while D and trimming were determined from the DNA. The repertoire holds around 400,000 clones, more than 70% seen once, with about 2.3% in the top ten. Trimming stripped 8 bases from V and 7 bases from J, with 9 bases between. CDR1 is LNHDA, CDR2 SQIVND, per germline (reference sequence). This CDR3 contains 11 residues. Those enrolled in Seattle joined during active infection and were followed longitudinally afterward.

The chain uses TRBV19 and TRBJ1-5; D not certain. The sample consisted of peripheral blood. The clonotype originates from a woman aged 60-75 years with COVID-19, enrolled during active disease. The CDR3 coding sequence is TGTGCCAGTGGAGGAGTCCAGCCCCAGCATTTT. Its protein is CASGGVQPQHF.